The 23 T cell receptor beta chains listed next were all sequenced from one sample in a study of blood T cell repertoires in COVID-19. Repertoires were generated with immunoSEQ multiplex PCR, while TCRdb's copy carries only in-frame clones and drops some. The sample lists 100,000 to 150,000 clones, 70% to 90% occurring once. Material: peripheral blood. The receptors come from a woman between 50 and 59 years old with acute or convalescent COVID-19.

This chain links TRBV5-8 with TRBJ1-5, with D possibly TRBD1 on 5 matching bases. Deletions cut 0 bases from V and 0 bases from J, with 13 bases between. The CDR3 extends over 17 amino acids. Germline lookup yields CDR1 SGHTS and CDR2 YDEGEE. Written as DNA, the CDR3 is TGTGCCAGCAGCTTGGTGGGGGGGGTTGGTAGCAATCAGCCCCAGCATTTT. Translation gives CASSLVGGVGSNQPQHF.

The V gene is TRBV28, the J gene TRBJ2-1, with a tentative D call TRBD2 (7 bases). The V gene's germline CDR1 is MDHEN and CDR2 SYDVKM. The CDR3 runs 19 residues. Trimming shortened V by 7 bases and J by 6 bases, and 31 bases separated the two germline ends. CDR3: CASTLPAGGQRLRSNEQFF. In DNA form, the CDR3 reads TGTGCCAGCACTCTCCCGGCCGGGGGGCAGCGGCTACGTTCCAATGAGCAGTTCTTC.

The CDR3 nucleotides read TGTGCCAGCAGTGCGGGTGAGACAGTTTATGGCTACACCTTC. Amino acid sequence: CASSAGETVYGYTF. The chain couples TRBV25-1 to TRBJ1-2; D is possibly TRBD1 (5 bases). The germline gives CDR1 MGHDK, CDR2 SYGVNS. Trimming shortened V by 4 bases and J by 5 bases, and 14 bases separated the two germline ends. The CDR3 is 14 residues long.

J is TRBJ1-1 and V is TRBV15; 7 bases fit TRBD1. Germline lookup yields CDR1 LNHNV and CDR2 YYDKDF (reference sequence). J gave up 1 base and V 5 bases, and 4 bases lay outside the gene matches. This CDR3 contains 14 residues. The CDR3 nucleotides read TGTGCCACCAGCCCGGGACAGTCGAACACTGAAGCTTTCTTT. Its protein is CATSPGQSNTEAFF.

J is TRBJ1-6 and V is TRBV29-1, with D hard to call. The CDR3 has 13 amino acids. Germline V gene data show CDR1 as SQVTM and CDR2 as ANQGSEA. The germline V and J ends were trimmed by 5 bases and 9 bases, with 14 bases remaining between them. DNA for the CDR3: TGCAGCGTTCTAACGAGTAACGGTTCACCCCTCCACTTT. Encoded protein: CSVLTSNGSPLHF.

This rearrangement joins TRBV6-4 to TRBJ1-3, with a possible D match to TRBD1 (5 bases). Germline loops: CDR1 MRHNA, CDR2 SNTAGT. Trimming cost V 6 bases and J 0 bases, with 12 bases left between them. The CDR3 loop spans 15 amino acids. The CDR3 sequence is CASSRDSSSGNTIYF. CDR3 bases: TGTGCCAGCAGCCGGGACTCTAGCTCTGGAAACACCATATATTTT.

The chain employs TRBV29-1 and TRBJ1-2; D is perhaps TRBD1 (6 bases). Deletions cut 4 bases from V and 4 bases from J, with 16 bases between. There are 14 residues in the CDR3. Germline CDR1 is SQVTM and CDR2 is ANQGSEA. The CDR3, as DNA: TGCAGCGTTGCAACAGGGCTACAAGGCTATGGCTACACCTTC. It encodes CSVATGLQGYGYTF.

J is TRBJ2-2 and V is TRBV9; no firm D call. This CDR3 has 16 residues. V lost 0 bases and J 1 base, leaving 10 bases between the germline ends. CDR1 is SGDLS, CDR2 YYNGEE, per germline. The CDR3 loop reads CASSVGIAKNTGELFF. CDR3 DNA sequence: TGTGCCAGCAGCGTAGGTATAGCCAAGAACACCGGGGAGCTGTTTTTT.

This chain links TRBV11-2 with TRBJ1-6, with D maybe TRBD1 (5 bases). V was pared by 1 base and J by 8 bases, with 12 bases between. Germline CDR1 SGHAT, CDR2 FQNNGV. This CDR3 region has 15 residues. Written as DNA, the CDR3 is TGTGCCAGCAGCTTAGTCAGGGCAGCTGATTCACCCCTCCACTTT. Protein: CASSLVRAADSPLHF. Drawing the rest from reference TRBV11-2 and TRBJ1-6, the complete variable domain is EAGVAQSPRYKIIEKRQSVAFWCNPISGHATLYWYQQILGQGPKLLIQFQNNGVVDDSQLPKDRFSAERLKGVDSTLKIQPAKLEDSAVYLCASSLVRAADSPLHFGNGTRLTVT.

This clone is a singleton in its sample. J is TRBJ1-5 and V is TRBV7-9; TRBD1 matches at 7 bases. CDR1 is SEHNR, CDR2 FQNEAQ, per germline (reference sequence). J was trimmed by 5 bases and V by 4 bases; bases with no gene match: 8. The CDR3 is 15 amino acids. DNA of the CDR3: TGTGCCAGCAGCTCCAGCGACAGGGAGGATCAGCCCCAGCATTTT. Translating gives CASSSSDREDQPQHF.

In this sample, this clone turned up a few times. The CDR3 bases are TGTGCCACCAGCAGAGATAAGAGCGGGAACACCGGGGAGCTGTTTTTT. Its translation: CATSRDKSGNTGELFF. The V call is TRBV15, the J call TRBJ2-2; tentative D call: TRBD2 (5 bases). The CDR3 extends over 16 amino acids. Deletions cut 0 bases from V and 1 base from J, with 9 bases between. Germline V gene lookup returns CDR1 LNHNV and CDR2 YYDKDF (reference sequence).

The CDR3 reads CSVGRGTSGTDTQYF. For the CDR3, the DNA is TGCAGCGTCGGACGTGGAACTAGCGGCACAGATACGCAGTATTTT. The V gene is TRBV29-1, the J gene TRBJ2-3; 7 nucleotides align to TRBD2. V gave up 6 bases and J gave up 1 base; unmatched junction bases: 10. Per the germline V gene, CDR1 is SQVTM and CDR2 is ANQGSEA. This CDR3 has 15 amino acids.

Concerning this clone itself: One end of the junction varies from germline; a read error may be responsible. V and J are TRBV7-8 and TRBJ2-3, with D possibly matching TRBD2 (6 bases). The CDR3 has 12 residues. Looked up from germline, CDR1 is SGHVS and CDR2 is FQNEAQ. CDR3 in amino acids: CASSLGDGGVSF. CDR3 nucleotide sequence: TGTGCCAGCAGCTTAGGAGACGGGGGAGTGAGTTTT.

The CDR3 region has the DNA TGTGCCAGCAGTTTAGACAGAGACACTGAAGCTTTCTTT. The encoded protein is CASSLDRDTEAFF. J is TRBJ1-1 and V is TRBV12-3 or TRBV12-4; D gene uncertain. The CDR3 sequence is 13 residues long. The V end lost 1 base, the J end lost 3 bases, and 6 bases lay between the germline ends.

The rearrangement joins TRBV3-1 (or the pseudogene TRBV3-2) to TRBJ2-7, with a weak D call TRBD1 (6 bases). This CDR3 has 15 amino acids. The ends were cut back, 4 bases at V and 0 bases at J, with 13 bases in the middle. The germline CDR1 and CDR2 sequences are LGHDT and YNNKEL (reference sequence). CDR3 bases: TGTGCCAGCAGCCCGTGGGGGCAGAGCTCCTACGAGCAGTACTTC. It encodes CASSPWGQSSYEQYF.

The rearrangement uses TRBV5-1 and TRBJ2-3; 9 bases match TRBD2. Germline V gene lookup returns CDR1 SGHRS and CDR2 YFSETQ. The junction had 6 bases not matched to a gene; V was cut back by 0 bases and J by 4 bases. The CDR3 is 16 amino acids. The CDR3 coding sequence is TGCGCCAGCAGCTTGGAGCATAGCGGGGGTCCAGATACGCAGTATTTT. Translation: CASSLEHSGGPDTQYF.

This clone came up a few times. This CDR3 reads CAISAGRAGEAFF. Written as DNA, the CDR3 is TGTGCCATCAGCGCAGGGAGAGCGGGAGAAGCTTTCTTT. The chain employs TRBV10-3 and TRBJ1-1; perhaps TRBD1 as D (5 bases). Germline V gives CDR1 ENHRY, CDR2 SYGVKD. The CDR3 extends over 13 amino acids. V was clipped by 6 bases and J by 8 bases, with 16 bases between them.

The genes are TRBV14 and TRBJ2-7; D not certain. Trimming pared 1 base from V and 2 bases from J, leaving 9 bases between. Looked up from germline, CDR1 is SGHDN and CDR2 is FVKESK. CDR3 length: 14 residues. This CDR3 is CASSQVGRTYEQYF. For the CDR3, the DNA is TGTGCCAGCAGCCAAGTGGGCAGAACCTACGAGCAGTACTTC. The whole variable domain, filled in from reference TRBV14 and TRBJ2-7, reads EAGVTQFPSHSVIEKGQTVTLRCDPISGHDNLYWYRRVMGKEIKFLLHFVKESKQDESGMPNNRFLAERTGGTYSTLKVQPAELEDSGVYFCASSQVGRTYEQYFGPGTRLTVT.

This rearrangement joins TRBV10-3 to TRBJ2-1; 9 bases line up with TRBD2. The V and J ends lost 0 bases and 7 bases, in that order; junction bases with no gene match: 7. In germline, CDR1 is ENHRY, CDR2 SYGVKD. CDR3 length equals 16 residues. CDR3 loop: CAISESSLAGRNEQFF. The CDR3 DNA reads as TGTGCCATCAGTGAGTCTTCACTAGCGGGTAGGAATGAGCAGTTCTTC.

The V gene is TRBV3-1 (or the pseudogene TRBV3-2), the J gene TRBJ2-2; D remains unclear. The CDR3 sequence is 17 residues long. Trimming left V 1 base short and J 0 bases short, with 12 bases between. Germline CDR1 reads LGHDT; CDR2 reads YNNKEL (reference sequence). For the CDR3, the DNA is TGTGCCAGCAGCCAAGCTTTTGCAGTTACGAACACCGGGGAGCTGTTTTTT. This encodes CASSQAFAVTNTGELFF.

V is TRBV3-1 (or the pseudogene TRBV3-2) and J is TRBJ1-3; D gene unclear. This CDR3 spans 13 amino acids. V shed 3 bases and J shed 0 bases, with 3 bases lying between them. CDR1 LGHDT and CDR2 YNNKEL come from the germline V gene (reference sequence). In DNA form, the CDR3 reads TGTGCCAGCAGCCATCTCTCTGGAAACACCATATATTTT. Protein: CASSHLSGNTIYF.

This clone was detected only once. The chain joins TRBV6-5 to TRBJ2-7; the match to TRBD1 covers 7 bases. Germline CDR1 is MNHEY and CDR2 is SVGAGI. J gave up 3 bases and V 6 bases, and 11 bases lay outside the gene matches. This CDR3 spans 15 amino acids. The CDR3 nucleotides are TGTGCCAGCAGCCGCGCACAGGGGCCGCTCTACGAGCAGTACTTC. Translated: CASSRAQGPLYEQYF.

This clone was seen only a few times. The chain is built from TRBV29-1 and TRBJ2-2, with a weak D call TRBD1 (5 bases). This CDR3 has 12 amino acids. The V end lost 6 bases, the J end lost 5 bases, and 10 bases lay between the germline ends. The germline V gene has CDR1 SQVTM and CDR2 ANQGSEA. CDR3 nucleotides: TGCAGCGTGACCTCAGGGACCGGGGAGCTGTTTTTT. It is translated as CSVTSGTGELFF.